Listed below are T cell receptor beta chains from one sample, sequenced in a study of cytomegalovirus exposure and HLA in healthy donors. TCRdb's copy holds only in-frame clones and misses some; the assay was immunoSEQ multiplex PCR. The sample consists of 250,000 to 350,000 clones, roughly 90% of them appearing once. The material sequenced was PBMCs. Receptor source: a woman between 18 and 30 years old in good health and CMV-seronegative. CDR3s include the opening cysteine and the closing phenylalanine or tryptophan. The order of the fields is CDR3 length, clone size, D gene, J gene, V gene, CDR3 DNA, CDR3 protein. A D gene is named only where the DNA matches it firmly. Clone size is given for some rows only: seen once, a few or many times, or a class if the clone is expanded.

cdr3_length: 16
clone_size: -
d_call: TRBD2
j_call: TRBJ2-7
v_call: TRBV27
cdr3_nt: TGTGCCAGCAGTTTATCGACACTAGCGGGTGCCTACGAGCAGTACTTC
cdr3_aa: CASSLSTLAGAYEQYF

cdr3_length: 15
clone_size: -
d_call: -
j_call: TRBJ2-7
v_call: TRBV6-1
cdr3_nt: TGTGCCAGCAAACTACAGGGTCTAGGTTACTACGAGCAGTACTTC
cdr3_aa: CASKLQGLGYYEQYF

cdr3_length: 15
clone_size: -
d_call: -
j_call: TRBJ2-6
v_call: TRBV2
cdr3_nt: TGTGCCAGCAGTTTACAGGGTGCTGGGGCCAACGTCCTGACTTTC
cdr3_aa: CASSLQGAGANVLTF

cdr3_length: 18
clone_size: -
d_call: TRBD1
j_call: TRBJ1-5
v_call: TRBV28
cdr3_nt: TGTGCCAGCAGCAGGGGACAGGGCTCCAGCTATAGCAATCAGCCCCAGCATTTT
cdr3_aa: CASSRGQGSSYSNQPQHF

cdr3_length: 15
clone_size: once
d_call: -
j_call: TRBJ2-3
v_call: TRBV6-5
cdr3_nt: TGTGCCAGCATCCTGACGGCGGGCCGCACAGATACGCAGTATTTT
cdr3_aa: CASILTAGRTDTQYF

cdr3_length: 13
clone_size: -
d_call: -
j_call: TRBJ2-6
v_call: TRBV19
cdr3_nt: TGTGCCATGGGGGCAGCTGGGGCCAACGTCCTGACTTTC
cdr3_aa: CAMGAAGANVLTF

cdr3_length: 15
clone_size: -
d_call: TRBD1
j_call: TRBJ1-2
v_call: TRBV6-5
cdr3_nt: TGTGCCAGCAGTTACGGGGGACAGCTCTTAAATGGCTACACCTTC
cdr3_aa: CASSYGGQLLNGYTF

cdr3_length: 17
clone_size: once
d_call: TRBD2
j_call: TRBJ2-5
v_call: TRBV9
cdr3_nt: TGTGCCAGCAGCGTAGATCCTAGCGGGAGGACTAAAGAGACCCAGTACTTC
cdr3_aa: CASSVDPSGRTKETQYF

cdr3_length: 14
clone_size: -
d_call: TRBD1
j_call: TRBJ1-2
v_call: TRBV6-5
cdr3_nt: TGTGCCAGCAGTGAGGACAGGGCTCCTTATGGCTACACCTTC
cdr3_aa: CASSEDRAPYGYTF

cdr3_length: 13
clone_size: -
d_call: -
j_call: TRBJ2-7
v_call: TRBV30
cdr3_nt: TGTGCCTGGAGTAGGGGAAGTCGGTACGAGCAGTACTTC
cdr3_aa: CAWSRGSRYEQYF

cdr3_length: 13
clone_size: -
d_call: TRBD1
j_call: TRBJ1-3
v_call: TRBV6-5
cdr3_nt: TGTGCCAGCAGGACAGGGGCTGGAAACACCATATATTTT
cdr3_aa: CASRTGAGNTIYF

cdr3_length: 14
clone_size: -
d_call: -
j_call: TRBJ1-2
v_call: TRBV18
cdr3_nt: TGTGCCAGCTCACCCTCGCTGGGCGTTCGCGGCTACACCTTC
cdr3_aa: CASSPSLGVRGYTF

cdr3_length: 16
clone_size: -
d_call: -
j_call: TRBJ2-1
v_call: TRBV7-6
cdr3_nt: TGTGCCAGCAGCTCTACCCTTGGGGGGACCTACAATGAGCAGTTCTTC
cdr3_aa: CASSSTLGGTYNEQFF

cdr3_length: 13
clone_size: -
d_call: TRBD2
j_call: TRBJ2-7
v_call: TRBV28
cdr3_nt: TGTGCCAGCAGTGCCGGGAGGTCGCGCGAGCAGTACTTC
cdr3_aa: CASSAGRSREQYF

cdr3_length: 14
clone_size: few
d_call: TRBD1
j_call: TRBJ2-5
v_call: TRBV5-1
cdr3_nt: TGCGCCAGCAGTTCGACAGGGGGCGCGGAGACCCAGTACTTC
cdr3_aa: CASSSTGGAETQYF

cdr3_length: 15
clone_size: -
d_call: TRBD1
j_call: TRBJ1-2
v_call: TRBV4-3
cdr3_nt: TGCGCCAGCAGCCAAGCCACAGGGGCCTCCTATGGCTACACCTTC
cdr3_aa: CASSQATGASYGYTF

cdr3_length: 12
clone_size: -
d_call: -
j_call: TRBJ2-5
v_call: TRBV4-1
cdr3_nt: TGCGCCAGCAGCCAAGAGCGAGAGACCCAGTACTTC
cdr3_aa: CASSQERETQYF

cdr3_length: 13
clone_size: few
d_call: -
j_call: TRBJ2-1
v_call: TRBV14
cdr3_nt: TGTGCCAGCAGCCCCCGACTAGGTGTTGAGCAGTTCTTC
cdr3_aa: CASSPRLGVEQFF

cdr3_length: 14
clone_size: -
d_call: -
j_call: TRBJ2-1
v_call: TRBV30
cdr3_nt: TGTGCCTGGATGGATCTTGGGGGCGGCGATGAGCAGTTCTTC
cdr3_aa: CAWMDLGGGDEQFF

cdr3_length: 13
clone_size: few
d_call: -
j_call: TRBJ2-7
v_call: TRBV5-4
cdr3_nt: TGTGCCAGCAGCCGGGACACCAGCTACGAGCAGTACTTC
cdr3_aa: CASSRDTSYEQYF

cdr3_length: 14
clone_size: once
d_call: TRBD1
j_call: TRBJ1-1
v_call: TRBV9
cdr3_nt: TGTGCCAGCAGCGTAGTGGCAGGGGGCACTGAAGCTTTCTTT
cdr3_aa: CASSVVAGGTEAFF

cdr3_length: 14
clone_size: -
d_call: -
j_call: TRBJ2-7
v_call: TRBV7-2
cdr3_nt: TGTGCCAGTAGAAACGGGGCGGGGTCCTACGAGCAGTACTTC
cdr3_aa: CASRNGAGSYEQYF

cdr3_length: 15
clone_size: -
d_call: -
j_call: TRBJ2-3
v_call: TRBV27
cdr3_nt: TGTGCCAGCAGTTTACGTTCAACTAGCACAGATACGCAGTATTTT
cdr3_aa: CASSLRSTSTDTQYF

cdr3_length: 17
clone_size: -
d_call: TRBD1
j_call: TRBJ1-2
v_call: TRBV11-2
cdr3_nt: TGTGCCAGCAGCTCCATGGGGGGGGACAGGGGGCGGACGGGCTACACCTTC
cdr3_aa: CASSSMGGDRGRTGYTF

cdr3_length: 17
clone_size: -
d_call: -
j_call: TRBJ2-3
v_call: TRBV11-1
cdr3_nt: TGTGCCAGCAGCTTATCAGGCGGGGTCGGCAACACAGATACGCAGTATTTT
cdr3_aa: CASSLSGGVGNTDTQYF

cdr3_length: 17
clone_size: -
d_call: -
j_call: TRBJ2-6
v_call: TRBV5-1
cdr3_nt: TGCGCCAGCAGCTTGGGGAGGGGTGATCTTGGGGCCAACGTCCTGACTTTC
cdr3_aa: CASSLGRGDLGANVLTF

cdr3_length: 15
clone_size: -
d_call: TRBD2
j_call: TRBJ2-7
v_call: TRBV7-6
cdr3_nt: TGTGCCAGCAGCTTAGGCGGACTAGCGGGCTACGAGCAGTACTTC
cdr3_aa: CASSLGGLAGYEQYF

cdr3_length: 17
clone_size: -
d_call: -
j_call: TRBJ2-1
v_call: TRBV18
cdr3_nt: TGTGCCAGCTCACCACCCCTCACAGGGTCCCTCTACAATGAGCAGTTCTTC
cdr3_aa: CASSPPLTGSLYNEQFF

cdr3_length: 13
clone_size: few
d_call: -
j_call: TRBJ2-1
v_call: TRBV6-5
cdr3_nt: TGTGCCAGCAGTTACAGGGAGAACAATGAGCAGTTCTTC
cdr3_aa: CASSYRENNEQFF

cdr3_length: 13
clone_size: -
d_call: -
j_call: TRBJ2-7
v_call: TRBV7-2
cdr3_nt: TGTGCCAGGTCGCACCCAGGTTGTGGAGAGCAGTACTTC
cdr3_aa: CARSHPGCGEQYF

cdr3_length: 17
clone_size: -
d_call: TRBD2
j_call: TRBJ2-1
v_call: TRBV4-1
cdr3_nt: TGCGCCAGCAGCCAAGAGGTGGGGACTAGCGGTTACAATGAGCAGTTCTTC
cdr3_aa: CASSQEVGTSGYNEQFF

cdr3_length: 14
clone_size: -
d_call: -
j_call: TRBJ2-2
v_call: TRBV6-5
cdr3_nt: TGTGCCAGCAGTTTTGGACAGCCCACCGGGGAGCTGTTTTTT
cdr3_aa: CASSFGQPTGELFF

cdr3_length: 12
clone_size: -
d_call: TRBD1
j_call: TRBJ2-3
v_call: TRBV6-5
cdr3_nt: TGTGCCAGCAGTCACAGGGGGGATACGCAGTATTTT
cdr3_aa: CASSHRGDTQYF

cdr3_length: 13
clone_size: -
d_call: TRBD1
j_call: TRBJ1-2
v_call: TRBV28
cdr3_nt: TGTGCCAGCAGGTTGACAGGGGATGATGGCTACACCTTC
cdr3_aa: CASRLTGDDGYTF

cdr3_length: 16
clone_size: -
d_call: -
j_call: TRBJ2-3
v_call: TRBV6-5
cdr3_nt: TGTGCCAGCAGTTACTCTGTCGACTTCCGCACAGATACGCAGTATTTT
cdr3_aa: CASSYSVDFRTDTQYF

cdr3_length: 22
clone_size: -
d_call: -
j_call: TRBJ1-3
v_call: TRBV12-5
cdr3_nt: TGTGCTAGTGGTTTGGTCACTACGACCCTCTTCGCCGGGAGCAACTCTGGAAACACCATATATTTT
cdr3_aa: CASGLVTTTLFAGSNSGNTIYF

cdr3_length: 16
clone_size: -
d_call: TRBD2
j_call: TRBJ2-7
v_call: TRBV4-1
cdr3_nt: TGCGCCAGCAGCTCCCCCTCCAGTAGCGGGAGTTCCGAGCAGTACTTC
cdr3_aa: CASSSPSSSGSSEQYF

cdr3_length: 12
clone_size: -
d_call: TRBD1
j_call: TRBJ2-1
v_call: TRBV10-1
cdr3_nt: TGCGCCAGCACGGACAGGTACAATGAGCAGTTCTTC
cdr3_aa: CASTDRYNEQFF

cdr3_length: 12
clone_size: -
d_call: -
j_call: TRBJ2-7
v_call: TRBV30
cdr3_nt: TGTGCCTGGAGGGGCCTGGGCTACGAGCAGTACTTC
cdr3_aa: CAWRGLGYEQYF

cdr3_length: 13
clone_size: -
d_call: -
j_call: TRBJ2-7
v_call: TRBV16
cdr3_nt: TGTGCCAGCAGTAGAAAGAGGAACTACGAGCAGTACTTC
cdr3_aa: CASSRKRNYEQYF

cdr3_length: 12
clone_size: -
d_call: -
j_call: TRBJ2-7
v_call: TRBV2
cdr3_nt: TGTGCCAGCAGTCCCGTCGCCTACGAGCAGTACTTC
cdr3_aa: CASSPVAYEQYF

cdr3_length: 16
clone_size: -
d_call: -
j_call: TRBJ1-4
v_call: TRBV5-1
cdr3_nt: TGCGCCAGCAGCTTGGGGGGCTTTACAACTAATGAAAAACTGTTTTTT
cdr3_aa: CASSLGGFTTNEKLFF

cdr3_length: 16
clone_size: -
d_call: TRBD2
j_call: TRBJ2-1
v_call: TRBV27
cdr3_nt: TGTGCCAGCAGTTTATTCGGCGGGAGACGCTACAATGAGCAGTTCTTC
cdr3_aa: CASSLFGGRRYNEQFF

cdr3_length: 14
clone_size: once
d_call: -
j_call: TRBJ1-5
v_call: TRBV15
cdr3_nt: TGTGCCACCAGCAGAGTCTCCCCAGGACAGCCCCAGCATTTT
cdr3_aa: CATSRVSPGQPQHF

cdr3_length: 14
clone_size: -
d_call: TRBD1
j_call: TRBJ1-1
v_call: TRBV27
cdr3_nt: TGTGCCAGCAGTCCGGGGACCCGGGACAGTGAAGCTTTCTTT
cdr3_aa: CASSPGTRDSEAFF

cdr3_length: 15
clone_size: -
d_call: TRBD1
j_call: TRBJ1-2
v_call: TRBV5-6
cdr3_nt: TGTGCCAGCAGCTGGCGACAGGGAGGCGGCTATGGCTACACCTTC
cdr3_aa: CASSWRQGGGYGYTF

cdr3_length: 17
clone_size: once
d_call: TRBD2
j_call: TRBJ2-1
v_call: TRBV15
cdr3_nt: TGTGCCACCAGCAGAGTAGGAGGCAGCGGGGCCTACAATGAGCAGTTCTTC
cdr3_aa: CATSRVGGSGAYNEQFF

cdr3_length: 16
clone_size: -
d_call: -
j_call: TRBJ2-1
v_call: TRBV6-1
cdr3_nt: TGTGCCAGCAGTGATACCTTAAAACTAGTGGGCAATGAGCAGTTCTTC
cdr3_aa: CASSDTLKLVGNEQFF

cdr3_length: 14
clone_size: -
d_call: TRBD1
j_call: TRBJ1-2
v_call: TRBV27
cdr3_nt: TGTGCCAGCAAAAGTACAGGGGGTATGCGTGGCTACACCTTC
cdr3_aa: CASKSTGGMRGYTF